This TCR beta chain was found in a study of T cell responses to AZD1222 COVID-19 vaccine. Data came from immunoSEQ multiplex PCR; TCRdb stores just in-frame clones and leaves some out. The data show 85,000 to 130,000 clones, with roughly 90% seen just once and about 5% held by the top ten. Regarding the study as a whole: Sampling captured repertoires only after the peak T cell response. Along spike, vaccine-associated CD4 TCRs were found throughout, with dominance at 160-218 and 743-854. The study identified only five to seven AZD1222 recipients as seropositive at baseline.

Deletions cut 6 bases from V and 9 bases from J, with 15 bases between. This CDR3 comprises 13 residues. Germline CDR1 reads SGHTA; CDR2 reads FQGNSA. Note on this clone: The antigen remains unidentified.

This TCR was recovered from an adult in good health. V gene TRBV7-2 combines with J gene TRBJ2-1; the D gene is possibly TRBD1 (5 bases). This sample comprised peripheral blood, obtained on day 0 of AZD1222 vaccination. The DNA of the CDR3 is TGTGCCAGCAGAAGTCTCGACGACAGTGAGCAGTTCTTC. It specifies CASRSLDDSEQFF.